A single T cell receptor (beta chain) is shown here with its context. The junction departs from the called germline gene at one end, perhaps through a read error. Genomic DNA constituted the template upon which TCR beta VDJ and CDR3 profiling was performed. TCRdb recomputed calls from the reads with MiXCR, one row per CDR3 protein. Here the sample spans about half a million distinct CDR3 sequences, about a third being singletons. This sample was taken from a study of CD8+CD57+ T cells in acquired aplastic anemia. Germline V gene data show CDR1 as LNHNV and CDR2 as YYDKDF (reference sequence). The CDR3 has 15 residues. The patients chosen for sequencing had shown expansion of CD8+CD57+ cells (detected by flow cytometry).

The rearrangement links TRBV15 to TRBJ1-5; 11 positions agree with TRBD1. Sequencing input: sorted CD4+, CD8+, or CD8+CD57+ T cells (not recorded which) from PBMCs. This receptor was taken from a human donor with aplastic anemia. In DNA, the CDR3 is TGCGCCACCGGGACAGGGGGATATAGCAATCAGCCCCAGCATTTT. Translation gives CATGTGGYSNQPQHF.